This T cell receptor beta chain was recorded in a study of blood T cells in healthy people across ages. Whole-study findings and limits: Age brought a roughly linear fall in TCR beta diversity measured per million T cells.

With a J-beta primer mix and a sample-barcoded 5' primer, a second PCR ran roughly 6 to 11 cycles. TCRdb used MiXCR to reprocess the 5' RACE reads, holding one entry per CDR3 protein. The repertoire holds 1.5 million to 2 million distinct CDR3 sequences, with about 39% as singletons. Germline lookup yields CDR1 MNHEY and CDR2 SVGEGT. The V and J ends lost 6 bases and 4 bases, in that order; junction bases with no gene match: 15. The CDR3 has 18 residues. This clonotype was counted only a few times. Its matching antigen is unknown. Those donating, healthy Caucasian individuals from Russia, were aged roughly 6 to 90. Total RNA extraction produced at least 6 micrograms (per sample) for the study.

The sequenced sample was blood. The chain has TRBV6-2 or TRBV6-3 and TRBJ2-3; 11 bases align to TRBD2. The sequence derives from a human donor in good health. CDR3 coding DNA: TGTGCCAGCAGGAAAACTAGCGGGGGAATTTCAATCGCAGATACGCAGTATTTT. It is translated as CASRKTSGGISIADTQYF.